One sample yielded the 10 T cell receptor beta chains listed below, sequenced in a study of cytomegalovirus exposure and HLA in healthy donors. The PCR employed 60 Vbeta primers together with 13 Jbeta primers. TCRdb's copy holds only in-frame clones and misses some; the assay was immunoSEQ multiplex PCR. Of about 160,000 clones in the sample, over 80% are singletons; the top ten hold roughly 1.5%. The sequenced material came from PBMCs. These receptor sequences come from a woman between 18 and 29 years old in good health and CMV-seronegative.

V gene TRBV5-5 combines with J gene TRBJ2-7; weak D call: TRBD1 (6 bases). Trimming pared 0 bases from V and 2 bases from J, leaving 15 bases between. The CDR3 is 16 residues long. Germline lookup yields CDR1 SGHKS and CDR2 YYEKEE (reference sequence). CDR3 in amino acids: CASSLVLGTRAYEQYF. DNA of the CDR3: TGTGCCAGCAGCTTGGTATTAGGGACAAGAGCCTACGAGCAGTACTTC. Full variable domain (rest looked up from reference TRBV5-5 and TRBJ2-7): DAGVTQSPTHLIKTRGQQVTLRCSPISGHKSVSWYQQVLGQGPQFIFQYYEKEERGRGNFPDRFSARQFPNYSSELNVNALLLGDSALYLCASSLVLGTRAYEQYFGPGTRLTVT.

The CDR3 sequence: CATKRGQSPLHF. The CDR3, as DNA: TGTGCCACCAAGAGAGGGCAATCACCCCTCCACTTT. V usage is TRBV7-9 and J usage is TRBJ1-6, with D uncertain. Germline lookup yields CDR1 SEHNR and CDR2 FQNEAQ (reference sequence). With 10 bases removed from V and 10 bases from J, the gap between germline ends came to 14 bases. CDR3 length: 12 residues.

V gene TRBV30 combines with J gene TRBJ1-5, with 9 bases aligning to TRBD1. Germline loops: CDR1 GTSNPN, CDR2 SVGIG (reference sequence). The CDR3 length is 12 residues. V was clipped by 8 bases and J by 4 bases; unmatched bases: 3. CDR3 sequence reads: CAIDRGNQPQHF. DNA for the CDR3: TGTGCCATAGACAGGGGGAATCAGCCCCAGCATTTT.

This chain's CDR3 is CASSLTDTQYF. CDR3 DNA sequence: TGTGCCAGCAGTCTGACTGATACGCAGTATTTT. The chain employs TRBV28 and TRBJ2-3; D gene unclear. V was shortened by 5 bases and J by 6 bases, with 6 bases between the two germline ends. The CDR3 is 11 amino acids. Per the germline V gene, CDR1 is MDHEN and CDR2 is SYDVKM.

V and J are TRBV7-9 and TRBJ2-1; maybe TRBD2 (7 bases). CDR3 length: 15 residues. Germline assignment: CDR1 SEHNR and CDR2 FQNEAQ (reference sequence). V lost 3 bases to trimming and J lost 3 bases, with 12 bases between them. The CDR3 loop reads CASSFLGGDYNEQFF. CDR3 nucleotide sequence: TGTGCCAGCAGCTTTTTAGGGGGGGACTACAATGAGCAGTTCTTC.

The rearrangement joins TRBV29-1 to TRBJ1-2, with TRBD1 as a possible D gene (6 bases). Trimming cost V 4 bases and J 3 bases, with 12 bases left between them. The CDR3 consists of 13 residues. CDR1 and CDR2 (germline): SQVTM, ANQGSEA. DNA of the CDR3: TGCAGCGTTGCCCTACAGGGCTACTATGGCTACACCTTC. It specifies CSVALQGYYGYTF.

The CDR3: CASSAGSNYNYEQYF. CDR3 in DNA: TGTGCCAGCAGCGCCGGGTCAAACTACAACTACGAGCAGTACTTC. The chain links TRBV9 to TRBJ2-7; no clear D gene. The V end lost 3 bases, the J end lost 3 bases, and 16 bases lay between the germline ends. The length of the CDR3 is 15 residues. Per the germline V gene, CDR1 is SGDLS and CDR2 is YYNGEE.

Written as DNA, the CDR3 is TGTGCCAGCAGCTTGGTAGTGGGAGGCGATGAGCAGTTCTTC. Residues: CASSLVVGGDEQFF. This rearrangement joins TRBV5-4 to TRBJ2-1, with D perhaps matching TRBD2 (6 bases). V lost 0 bases and J 8 bases, leaving 12 bases between the germline ends. Germline CDR1 and CDR2: SGHNT and YYREEE (reference sequence). The CDR3 sequence is 14 residues long.

This clone was counted a few times. This rearrangement joins TRBV28 to TRBJ2-1; TRBD2 aligns across 8 bases. The germline V gene encodes CDR1 MDHEN and CDR2 SYDVKM. The CDR3 is 16 residues long. With 6 bases clipped from V and 7 bases from J, the junction kept 14 bases outside the gene matches. The CDR3 here is CASRPGLEAGVNEQFF. As DNA, the CDR3 is TGTGCCAGCAGACCGGGACTAGAGGCTGGAGTAAATGAGCAGTTCTTC.

The chain joins TRBV28 to TRBJ2-2, with 8 bases aligning to TRBD2. The CDR3 has 14 amino acids. J was trimmed by 8 bases and V by 6 bases; bases with no gene match: 8. Germline CDR1 reads MDHEN; CDR2 reads SYDVKM. The CDR3 DNA follows: TGTGCCAGCAGCAGGCCGGGGGGGCTGGGGGAGCTGTTTTTT. This encodes CASSRPGGLGELFF.